Listed here are 27 T cell receptor beta chains from one sample, sequenced in a study of cytomegalovirus exposure and HLA in healthy donors. Using immunoSEQ multiplex PCR, the repertoire was profiled, and TCRdb retains in-frame clones only, with some absent. This sample has about 50,000 clones, with 93% found just once. Material: PBMCs. The receptors were sampled from a woman under 30 in good health and CMV-seropositive.

The V gene is TRBV19, the J gene TRBJ1-2; possibly TRBD1 for D (5 bases). CDR1 LNHDA and CDR2 SQIVND come from the germline V gene (reference sequence). CDR3 length equals 16 residues. With 0 bases removed from V and 4 bases from J, the gap between germline ends came to 15 bases. CDR3 protein: CASSIDPRGGVYGYTF. The CDR3 coding sequence is TGTGCCAGTAGTATAGATCCGAGGGGAGGCGTCTATGGCTACACCTTC.

This clone was picked up one time. This chain links TRBV9 with TRBJ2-3; unclear D gene. The ends were cut back, 3 bases at V and 6 bases at J, with 11 bases in the middle. CDR3 length: 13 residues. Per the germline V gene, CDR1 is SGDLS and CDR2 is YYNGEE. The CDR3 reads CASSGPFVDTQYF. The CDR3 nucleotides read TGTGCCAGCAGCGGGCCGTTCGTTGATACGCAGTATTTT. The entire variable domain, with the rest obtained from reference TRBV9 and TRBJ2-3, is as follows: DSGVTQTPKHLITATGQRVTLRCSPRSGDLSVYWYQQSLDQGLQFLIQYYNGEERAKGNILERFSAQQFPDLHSELNLSSLELGDSALYFCASSGPFVDTQYFGPGTRLTVL.

Notes on this clone: Other DNA sequences in this sample translate to the same CDR3. The rearrangement links TRBV6-1 to TRBJ1-1; 7 bases are shared with TRBD1. This CDR3 contains 14 residues. Looked up from germline, CDR1 is MNHNS and CDR2 is SASEGT. V shed 1 base and J 1 base; nucleotides not matched to a gene: 0. This chain's CDR3 is CASSEGTGNTEAFF. As DNA, the CDR3 is TGTGCCAGCAGTGAAGGGACAGGGAACACTGAAGCTTTCTTT.

The chain links TRBV27 to TRBJ1-2; 8 nucleotides line up with TRBD1. V shed 5 bases and J 4 bases; nucleotides not matched to a gene: 9. The germline CDR1 and CDR2 sequences are MNHEY and SMNVEV (reference sequence). The CDR3 contains 15 residues. The CDR3 protein is CASSTRQGQAYGYTF. The CDR3 nucleotides read TGTGCCAGCAGTACTCGACAGGGGCAGGCCTATGGCTACACCTTC.

The rearrangement uses TRBV6-6 and TRBJ1-4; possible D gene TRBD1, 6 bases. The germline V gene has CDR1 MNHNY and CDR2 SVGAGI (reference sequence). The CDR3 is 15 residues long. With 2 bases removed from V and 7 bases from J, the gap between germline ends came to 14 bases. The CDR3 reads CASSYSRGGSEKLFF. In nucleotides, the CDR3 is TGTGCCAGCAGTTACAGTAGGGGGGGGAGTGAAAAACTGTTTTTT.

This clone was seen once. The chain couples TRBV18 to TRBJ1-5; perhaps TRBD1 as D (6 bases). Germline CDR1 and CDR2: KGHSH and LQKENI. Trimming stripped 3 bases from V and 2 bases from J, with 8 bases between. The CDR3 is made up of 14 amino acids. The CDR3 nucleotides read TGTGCCAGCTCACCCGCAGGGGGCAATCAGCCCCAGCATTTT. It yields the protein CASSPAGGNQPQHF.

V and J are TRBV25-1 and TRBJ1-3, with D unclear. The V gene's germline CDR1 is MGHDK and CDR2 SYGVNS. The CDR3 is made up of 13 amino acids. Trimming removed 2 bases at V and 3 bases at J, with 5 bases between. The CDR3 here is CASSELGGNTIYF. The CDR3 region has the DNA TGTGCCAGCAGTGAACTCGGTGGAAACACCATATATTTT.

This chain connects TRBV7-8 to TRBJ2-2; TRBD2 matches 16 bases. CDR3 size: 17 residues. Trimming took 8 bases from V and 6 from J; bases not matched to a gene: 9. CDR1 and CDR2 from the germline V gene are SGHVS and FQNEAQ. The CDR3 DNA reads TGTGCCAGCCCCTCCGGGACTAGCGGGGGGGCCCCCGGGGAGCTGTTTTTT. Translating it yields CASPSGTSGGAPGELFF.

V is TRBV7-2 and J is TRBJ2-2, with 8 bases that match TRBD2. Germline V CDR1 and CDR2: SGHTA, FQGNSA. This CDR3 is built from 18 residues. With V trimmed by 1 base and J by 7 bases, 14 bases remained unmatched. Here the CDR3 reads CASSLDRRWRGALGELFF. In DNA form, the CDR3 reads TGTGCCAGCAGCTTAGACCGGAGGTGGCGGGGGGCCCTCGGGGAGCTGTTTTTT.

V is TRBV4-2 and J is TRBJ1-5; D is uncertain. The length of the CDR3 is 14 residues. Germline V gives CDR1 LGHNA, CDR2 YNFKEQ. Deletions cut 0 bases from V and 5 bases from J, with 8 bases between. The CDR3 is CASSQDLRDQPQHF. CDR3 in DNA: TGTGCCAGCAGCCAAGATTTGAGAGATCAGCCCCAGCATTTT.

This chain connects TRBV5-8 to TRBJ1-3; TRBD1 might be the D (5 bases). V lost 2 bases and J 0 bases, leaving 9 bases between the germline ends. From germline, CDR1 is SGHTS and CDR2 YDEGEE. This CDR3 spans 15 amino acids. The CDR3, as DNA: TGTGCCAGCAGCTTAAGGGGCAGCTCTGGAAACACCATATATTTT. This translates into CASSLRGSSGNTIYF.

The rearrangement links TRBV7-9 to TRBJ2-7, with D possibly being TRBD1 (6 bases). V gave up 2 bases and J gave up 4 bases, with 15 bases separating them. Germline-derived CDR1 and CDR2 are SEHNR and FQNEAQ (reference sequence). This CDR3 comprises 15 residues. CDR3 loop: CASSLISQGRYEQYF. In DNA form, the CDR3 reads TGTGCCAGCAGCTTAATTTCGCAGGGGAGATACGAGCAGTACTTC.

This chain uses TRBV7-2 with TRBJ1-3; the D gene is possibly TRBD1 (6 bases). Between the trimmed V and J ends, which lost 5 bases and 2 bases, there was a span of 16 bases. Germline V gene lookup returns CDR1 SGHTA and CDR2 FQGNSA. The length of the CDR3 is 16 residues. The CDR3 region has the DNA TGTGCCAGCAGCCTGGGGGGGGCGCCGGCTGGAAACACCATATATTTT. It yields the protein CASSLGGAPAGNTIYF.

For the CDR3, the DNA is TGTGCCGACATCCGCGGGGGGGCCACAGATACGCAGTATTTT. Its protein product is CADIRGGATDTQYF. This rearrangement joins TRBV27 to TRBJ2-3; TRBD2 agrees at 9 bases. The CDR3 runs 14 residues. The V gene's germline CDR1 is MNHEY and CDR2 SMNVEV (reference sequence). V lost 11 bases, J lost 2 bases, and 8 bases stayed unmatched.

This chain joins TRBV19 and TRBJ1-5; TRBD1 agrees at 10 bases. J gave up 0 bases and V 3 bases, and 8 bases lay outside the gene matches. The CDR3 length is 18 residues. From germline, CDR1 is LNHDA and CDR2 SQIVND (reference sequence). The CDR3 sequence is CASSIRQGAEYSNQPQHF. In DNA, the CDR3 is TGTGCCAGTAGTATCCGACAGGGGGCAGAATATAGCAATCAGCCCCAGCATTTT.

V is TRBV29-1 and J is TRBJ2-7; 8 nucleotides align to TRBD2. Germline V gene sequence: CDR1 SQVTM, CDR2 ANQGSEA. V lost 6 bases to trimming and J lost 0 bases; unmatched junction nucleotides: 7. The CDR3 consists of 14 residues. The CDR3 sequence is CSVETSGSSYEQYF. The CDR3 DNA reads as TGCAGCGTGGAAACTAGCGGTAGCTCCTACGAGCAGTACTTC.

The gene calls are TRBV15 and TRBJ2-7; D is possibly TRBD1 (6 bases). Germline-derived CDR1 and CDR2 are LNHNV and YYDKDF (reference sequence). CDR3 size: 12 residues. Between the trimmed V and J ends, which lost 11 bases and 3 bases, there was a span of 14 bases. The CDR3, as DNA: TGTGCCGCAGGGGAGTCGGGCTACGAGCAGTACTTC. This gives the protein CAAGESGYEQYF.

J is TRBJ1-5 and V is TRBV6-1, with 8 bases aligning to TRBD1. The V gene end was trimmed by 7 bases and the J gene end by 1 base; junction bases not matched to a gene: 3. The CDR3 loop spans 14 amino acids. CDR1 MNHNS and CDR2 SASEGT come from the germline V gene. CDR3 protein: CASTQGASNQPQHF. The DNA for the CDR3 is TGTGCCAGCACCCAGGGGGCAAGCAATCAGCCCCAGCATTTT.

This sequence joins TRBV5-1 and TRBJ1-3; D is undetermined. Between the trimmed V and J ends, which lost 0 bases and 0 bases, there was a span of 7 bases. This CDR3 has 15 amino acids. The germline V gene encodes CDR1 SGHRS and CDR2 YFSETQ. In nucleotides, the CDR3 is TGCGCCAGCAGCTTGGATGGCGGCTCTGGAAACACCATATATTTT. The encoded protein is CASSLDGGSGNTIYF.

The chain combines TRBV5-4 with TRBJ2-3, with D possibly being TRBD2 (7 bases). The CDR3 loop spans 16 amino acids. V lost 5 bases, J lost 4 bases, and 20 bases lay in between. CDR1 is SGHNT and CDR2 is YYREEE in the germline V gene (reference sequence). The DNA of the CDR3 is TGTGCCAGCAGTGGGGGGGGGACATTTTTAGCAGATACGCAGTATTTT. It translates to CASSGGGTFLADTQYF. The whole variable domain, filled in from reference TRBV5-4 and TRBJ2-3, reads ETGVTQSPTHLIKTRGQQVTLRCSSQSGHNTVSWYQQALGQGPQFIFQYYREEENGRGNFPPRFSGLQFPNYSSELNVNALELDDSALYLCASSGGGTFLADTQYFGPGTRLTVL.

The gene calls are TRBV7-2 and TRBJ1-1, with D unresolved. V lost 5 bases and J lost 2, with 18 bases in between. In germline, CDR1 is SGHTA, CDR2 FQGNSA. CDR3 length: 16 residues. The CDR3 nucleotides read TGTGCCAGCAGCAAAAACAGTCAGAGAGTAAACACTGAAGCTTTCTTT. Translated: CASSKNSQRVNTEAFF.

The chain is built from TRBV21-1 and TRBJ1-1; the D call TRBD1 from the table was never checked on the DNA. TRBV21-1 is noted as a pseudogene. CDR3 length: 12 residues. CDR3 in amino acids: CARKQGLTEAFF. CDR3 sequence (DNA): TGTGCCAGGAAACAGGGGCTCACTGAAGCTTTCTTT.

The rearrangement links TRBV10-2 to TRBJ2-3, with TRBD1 matching over 7 bases. The junction had 3 bases not matched to a gene; V was cut back by 2 bases and J by 4 bases. CDR1 is WSHSY and CDR2 is SAAADI in the germline V gene. The CDR3 sequence is 14 residues long. The DNA of the CDR3 is TGCGCCAGCAGTGAGAAGGGGGCCCCAGATACGCAGTATTTT. Its translation: CASSEKGAPDTQYF.

This rearrangement joins TRBV6-6 to TRBJ1-1, with a tentative D call TRBD1 (5 bases). CDR1 MNHNY and CDR2 SVGAGI come from the germline V gene (reference sequence). The V gene lost 9 bases and the J gene lost 4 bases, with 18 bases spanning the gap. This CDR3 has 14 amino acids. This CDR3 reads CASLKVGDGTEAFF. The CDR3 DNA reads as TGTGCCAGTTTGAAGGTAGGGGATGGCACTGAAGCTTTCTTT.

This chain uses TRBV5-1 with TRBJ2-1; a weak D match, TRBD2 (5 bases). V was cut by 1 base and J by 0 bases, with 17 bases left in between. CDR1 is SGHRS, CDR2 YFSETQ, per germline. This CDR3 is 18 amino acids long. For the CDR3, the DNA is TGCGCCAGCAGCTTGTACGGTTCGGGGAGAGGCTCCTACAATGAGCAGTTCTTC. Residues: CASSLYGSGRGSYNEQFF.

The chain links TRBV19 to TRBJ2-7, with D perhaps matching TRBD1 (6 bases). The length of the CDR3 is 15 residues. Trimming left V 2 bases short and J 5 bases short, with 16 bases between. Germline CDR1 is LNHDA and CDR2 is SQIVND (reference sequence). In DNA, the CDR3 is TGTGCCAGTAGTATAAAACAGGGTAGTCGCGACGAGCAGTACTTC. Amino acid sequence: CASSIKQGSRDEQYF. The whole variable domain, filled in from reference TRBV19 and TRBJ2-7, reads DGGITQSPKYLFRKEGQNVTLSCEQNLNHDAMYWYRQDPGQGLRLIYYSQIVNDFQKGDIAEGYSVSREKKESFPLTVTSAQKNPTAFYLCASSIKQGSRDEQYFGPGTRLTVT.

The V and J genes are TRBV28 and TRBJ1-5; TRBD1 agrees at 7 bases. V dropped 6 bases and J dropped 7; count of bases not matched to a gene: 9. The CDR3 extends over 14 amino acids. Germline loops: CDR1 MDHEN, CDR2 SYDVKM. CDR3 loop: CASSPGTVRQPQHF. CDR3 sequence (DNA): TGTGCCAGCAGCCCCGGGACAGTTCGACAGCCCCAGCATTTT.